Below are 5 T cell receptor beta chains sequenced from a single sample in a study of OX40 agonist ivuxolimab in advanced cancers. Assay: immunoSEQ multiplex PCR; the TCRdb copy retains only in-frame clones and omits some. The sample includes 60,000 or so clones, 85% to 90% of them seen just once. Here the sequenced sample was CD4+ or CD8+ T cells sorted from blood, taken in a trial of the OX40 agonist ivuxolimab. The source of these receptors is an adult with an advanced solid tumor such as melanoma, head and neck, liver or kidney cancer.

The chain combines TRBV11-3 with TRBJ1-2, with a tentative D call TRBD1 (5 bases). The CDR3 runs 15 residues. The germline V and J ends were trimmed by 2 bases and 4 bases, with 14 bases remaining between them. In germline, CDR1 is SGHNT, CDR2 YENEEA. CDR3: CASSLHPQGTYGYTF. Written as DNA, the CDR3 is TGTGCCAGCAGCTTACACCCCCAGGGCACCTATGGCTACACCTTC.

J is TRBJ2-3 and V is TRBV2; D gene uncertain. CDR3 length equals 13 residues. The germline CDR1 and CDR2 sequences are SNHLY and FYNNEI. Trimming took off 0 bases at V and 6 bases at J, with 7 bases between the two ends. CDR3 sequence reads: CASSEAGLDTQYF. CDR3 coding DNA: TGTGCCAGCAGTGAAGCCGGGCTGGATACGCAGTATTTT.

In its sample, this clone was seen once. The gene calls are TRBV5-1 and TRBJ1-1; D may be TRBD1 (5 bases). The CDR3 contains 14 residues. Germline CDR1 is SGHRS and CDR2 is YFSETQ. V was pared by 3 bases and J by 4 bases, with 13 bases between. This chain's CDR3 is CASSSWGESTEAFF. CDR3 DNA: TGCGCCAGCAGCTCCTGGGGGGAGAGCACTGAAGCTTTCTTT.

This clone came up a few times. The chain combines TRBV15 with TRBJ2-7, with a possible D match to TRBD1 (5 bases). This CDR3 region has 16 residues. Germline V lookup: CDR1 LNHNV, CDR2 YYDKDF (reference sequence). Trimming shortened V by 1 base and J by 6 bases, and 19 bases separated the two germline ends. DNA of the CDR3: TGTGCCACCAGCAGAGGCTGGGAAGGGGTTACTCCCGAGCAGTACTTC. Translation: CATSRGWEGVTPEQYF.

This clone came up once. The rearrangement links TRBV29-1 to TRBJ2-1, with D possibly TRBD1 on 5 matching bases. Trimming cost V 4 bases and J 0 bases, with 10 bases left between them. CDR1 is SQVTM and CDR2 is ANQGSEA in the germline V gene. The CDR3 runs 14 residues. CDR3 nucleotide sequence: TGCAGCGTTGCGAAGCAGGGCTCCTACAATGAGCAGTTCTTC. It yields the protein CSVAKQGSYNEQFF.